Listed below are T cell receptor beta chains from one sample, sequenced in a study of blood T cell repertoires in COVID-19. Here immunoSEQ multiplex PCR was the method, and the copy in TCRdb shows in-frame clones only, minus some. The repertoire includes fewer than 300,000 clones, roughly four fifths of them detected once, and 9.4% sits in the top ten. Sequencing was performed on peripheral blood. These receptors were taken from a woman between 50 and 59 years old who had recovered from COVID-19. The CDR3 runs from the conserved cysteine through the conserved F or W. D genes are given only for firm matches. A row's size may be missing; if present it is once, few, many or a size class.

v_gene	d_gene	abundance	j_gene	len	CDR3aa	CDR3nt
TRBV5-1	TRBD1	NA	TRBJ1-1	14	CASSHEGAHTEAFF	TGCGCCAGCAGCCACGAGGGGGCGCATACTGAAGCTTTCTTT
TRBV21-1	NA	few	TRBJ2-4	13	CATAEVAKNIQYF	TGTGCCACCGCAGAGGTAGCCAAAAACATTCAGTACTTC
TRBV6-2/TRBV6-3	NA	once	TRBJ2-3	16	CASSYVWGRVGDTQYF	TGTGCCAGCAGTTACGTGTGGGGGCGCGTTGGAGATACGCAGTATTTT
TRBV6-2/TRBV6-3	TRBD2	NA	TRBJ2-5	14	CASSYASGGETQYF	TGTGCCAGCAGTTACGCTAGCGGGGGAGAGACCCAGTACTTC
TRBV7-2	NA	NA	TRBJ1-5	14	CASSHDGLNQPQHF	TGTGCCAGCAGCCATGACGGACTCAATCAGCCCCAGCATTTT
TRBV7-8	TRBD1	NA	TRBJ1-3	18	CASSLAGLGRGWRDTIYF	TGTGCCAGCAGCTTAGCCGGTTTGGGCAGGGGGTGGCGGGACACCATATATTTT
TRBV30	NA	NA	TRBJ2-7	14	CAWSPPPGAYEQYF	TGTGCCTGGAGTCCACCTCCAGGGGCCTACGAGCAGTACTTC
TRBV7-2	TRBD2	NA	TRBJ2-2	18	CASSLEGLAGLNTGELFF	TGTGCCAGCAGCTTAGAGGGACTAGCGGGGCTAAACACCGGGGAGCTGTTTTTT
TRBV27	TRBD1	NA	TRBJ2-5	18	CASSHYPDRQIGQETQYF	TGTGCCAGCAGCCACTACCCGGACAGGCAGATAGGCCAAGAGACCCAGTACTTC
TRBV6-5	NA	NA	TRBJ2-7	16	CASSYSGGRASYEQYF	TGTGCCAGCAGTTACTCCGGGGGTAGGGCCTCCTACGAGCAGTACTTC